This T cell receptor (beta chain) is drawn from a study of T cell repertoires in cytomegalovirus infection. Study in general: Both CMV infection and a matching HLA type were indicated by public TCR beta signatures. Study results and limitations: In two of eight donors, the top clonotype was HLA-C-restricted CMV-specific. Of the TCR beta families, the public ones yielded a cumulative frequency that identified carriers of CMV plus the relevant HLA.

There are many counts of this clonotype. Its antigen remains unknown. One entry per CDR3 protein results from TCRdb running MiXCR on the reads. The sample includes 150,000 to 200,000 distinct CDR3 sequences, around an eighth of them seen just once. CDR1 SGHTA and CDR2 FQGNSA come from the germline V gene. The ends were cut back, 4 bases at V and 0 bases at J, with 13 bases in the middle. The CDR3 length is 16 residues. This sequence joins TRBV7-2 and TRBJ1-3; a possible D gene is TRBD1 (6 bases). Sequencing was done on a sample of PBMCs. This receptor was identified in a human donor in good health (CMV status not recorded). Some clones in this sample may be carry-over from other donors' samples. The CDR3 DNA sequence: TGTGCCAGCAGCTCGATCGGGGGCCTCTCTGGAAACACCATATATTTT. This sequence encodes CASSSIGGLSGNTIYF.